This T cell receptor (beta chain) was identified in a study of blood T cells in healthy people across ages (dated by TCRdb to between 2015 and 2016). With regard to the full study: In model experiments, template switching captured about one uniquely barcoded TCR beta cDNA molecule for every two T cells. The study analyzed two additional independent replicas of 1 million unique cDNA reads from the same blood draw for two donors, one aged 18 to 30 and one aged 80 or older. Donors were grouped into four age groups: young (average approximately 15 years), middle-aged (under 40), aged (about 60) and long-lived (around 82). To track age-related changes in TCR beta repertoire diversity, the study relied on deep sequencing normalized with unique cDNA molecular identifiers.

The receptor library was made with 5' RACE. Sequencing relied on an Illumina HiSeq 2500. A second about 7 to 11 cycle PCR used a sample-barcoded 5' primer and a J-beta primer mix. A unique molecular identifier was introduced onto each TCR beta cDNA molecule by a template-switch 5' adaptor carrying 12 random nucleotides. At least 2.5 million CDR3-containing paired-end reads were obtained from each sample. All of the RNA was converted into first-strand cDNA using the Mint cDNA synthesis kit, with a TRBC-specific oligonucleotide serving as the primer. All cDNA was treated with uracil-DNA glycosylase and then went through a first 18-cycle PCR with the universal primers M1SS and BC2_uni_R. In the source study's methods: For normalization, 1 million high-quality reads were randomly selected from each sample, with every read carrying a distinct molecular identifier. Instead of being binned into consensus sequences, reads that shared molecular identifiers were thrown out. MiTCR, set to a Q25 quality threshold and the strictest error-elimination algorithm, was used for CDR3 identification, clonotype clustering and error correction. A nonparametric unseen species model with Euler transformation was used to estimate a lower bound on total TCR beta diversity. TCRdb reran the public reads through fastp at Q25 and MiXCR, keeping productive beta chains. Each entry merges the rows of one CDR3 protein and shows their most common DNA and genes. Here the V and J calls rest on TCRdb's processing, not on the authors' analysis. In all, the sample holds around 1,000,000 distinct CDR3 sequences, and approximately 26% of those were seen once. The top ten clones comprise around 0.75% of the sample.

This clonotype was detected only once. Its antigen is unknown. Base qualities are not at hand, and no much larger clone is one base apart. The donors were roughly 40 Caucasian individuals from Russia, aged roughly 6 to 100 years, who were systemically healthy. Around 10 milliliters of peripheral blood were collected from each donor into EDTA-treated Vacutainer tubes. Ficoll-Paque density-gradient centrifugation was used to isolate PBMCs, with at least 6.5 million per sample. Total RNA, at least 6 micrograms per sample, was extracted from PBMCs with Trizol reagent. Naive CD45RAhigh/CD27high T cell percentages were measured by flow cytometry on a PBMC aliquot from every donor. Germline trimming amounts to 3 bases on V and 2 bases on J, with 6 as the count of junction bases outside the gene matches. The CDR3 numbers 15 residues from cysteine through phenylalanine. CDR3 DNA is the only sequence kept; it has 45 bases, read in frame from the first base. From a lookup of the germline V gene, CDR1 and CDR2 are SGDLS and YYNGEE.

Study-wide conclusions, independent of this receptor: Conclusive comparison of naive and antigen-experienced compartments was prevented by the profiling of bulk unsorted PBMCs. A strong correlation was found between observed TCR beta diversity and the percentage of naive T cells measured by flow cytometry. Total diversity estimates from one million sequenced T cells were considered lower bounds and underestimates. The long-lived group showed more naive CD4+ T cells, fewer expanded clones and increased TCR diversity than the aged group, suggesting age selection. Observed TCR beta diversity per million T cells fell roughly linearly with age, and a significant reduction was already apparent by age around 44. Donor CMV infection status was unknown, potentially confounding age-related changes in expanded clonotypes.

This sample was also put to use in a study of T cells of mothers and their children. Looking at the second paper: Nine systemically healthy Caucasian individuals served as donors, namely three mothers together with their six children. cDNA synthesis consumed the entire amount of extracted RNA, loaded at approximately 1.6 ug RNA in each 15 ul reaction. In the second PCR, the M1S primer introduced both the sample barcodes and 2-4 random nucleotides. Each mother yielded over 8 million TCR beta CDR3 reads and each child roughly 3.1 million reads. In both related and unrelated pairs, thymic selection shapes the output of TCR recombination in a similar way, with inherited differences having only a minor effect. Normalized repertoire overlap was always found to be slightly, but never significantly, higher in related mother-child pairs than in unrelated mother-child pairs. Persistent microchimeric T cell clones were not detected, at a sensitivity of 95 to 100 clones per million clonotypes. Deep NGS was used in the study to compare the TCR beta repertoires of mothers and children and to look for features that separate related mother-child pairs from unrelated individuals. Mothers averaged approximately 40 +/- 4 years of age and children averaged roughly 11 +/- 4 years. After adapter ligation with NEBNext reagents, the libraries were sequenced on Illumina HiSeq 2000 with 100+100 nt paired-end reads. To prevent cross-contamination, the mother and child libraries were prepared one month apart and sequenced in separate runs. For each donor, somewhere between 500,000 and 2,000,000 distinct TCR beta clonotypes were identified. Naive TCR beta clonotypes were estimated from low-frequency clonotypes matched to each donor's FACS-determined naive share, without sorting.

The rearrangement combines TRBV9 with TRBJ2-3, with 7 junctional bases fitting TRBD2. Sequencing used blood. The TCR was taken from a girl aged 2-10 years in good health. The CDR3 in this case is CASSASGANTDTQYF. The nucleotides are TGTGCCAGCAGCGCAAGCGGGGCGAACACAGATACGCAGTATTTT.